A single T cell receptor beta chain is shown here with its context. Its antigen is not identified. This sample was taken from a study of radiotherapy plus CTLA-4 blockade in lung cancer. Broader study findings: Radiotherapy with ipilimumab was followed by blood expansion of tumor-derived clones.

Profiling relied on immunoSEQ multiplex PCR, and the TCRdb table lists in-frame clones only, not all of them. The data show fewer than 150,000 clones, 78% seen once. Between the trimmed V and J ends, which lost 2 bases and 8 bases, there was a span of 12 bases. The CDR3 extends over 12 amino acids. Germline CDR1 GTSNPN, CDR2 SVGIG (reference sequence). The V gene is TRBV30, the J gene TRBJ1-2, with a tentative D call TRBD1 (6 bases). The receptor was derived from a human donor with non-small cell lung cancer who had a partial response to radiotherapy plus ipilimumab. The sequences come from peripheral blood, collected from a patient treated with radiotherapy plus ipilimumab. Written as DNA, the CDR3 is TGTGCCTGGAGTACAGGGTTAGGGGGCTACACCTTC. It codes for CAWSTGLGGYTF.